Given below is one T cell receptor (beta chain) in context. No antigen is known for it. The data originate from a study of T cells in localized non-small cell lung cancer. Study-wide results and limits: Uninvolved adjacent lung had higher T cell clonality than tumor and all other tissues. Sequencing involved a lone tumor region, leaving heterogeneity possible. For the top 100 tumor clones, a median roughly 56 also appeared in adjacent lung. Density of T cells in blood, when higher, went with longer overall survival.

Germline V gene lookup returns CDR1 SGHRS and CDR2 YFSETQ. V was pared by 3 bases and J by 4 bases, with 10 bases between. The CDR3 sequence is 13 residues long. Clones were sequenced by immunoSEQ multiplex PCR, and TCRdb holds only the in-frame ones, with some missing. The sample lists around 35,000 clones; around nine tenths were seen once. The material sequenced was peripheral blood, taken before any cancer treatment. The source of this sequence is a woman aged 40 to 75 with stage I lung adenocarcinoma. This chain links TRBV5-1 with TRBJ1-1; D is ambiguous. CDR3 DNA sequence: TGCGCCAGCAGCTACAATGAGGGCACTGAAGCTTTCTTT. Protein: CASSYNEGTEAFF. Full variable domain (rest looked up from reference TRBV5-1 and TRBJ1-1): KAGVTQTPRYLIKTRGQQVTLSCSPISGHRSVSWYQQTPGQGLQFLFEYFSETQRNKGNFPGRFSGRQFSNSRSEMNVSTLELGDSALYLCASSYNEGTEAFFGQGTRLTVV.